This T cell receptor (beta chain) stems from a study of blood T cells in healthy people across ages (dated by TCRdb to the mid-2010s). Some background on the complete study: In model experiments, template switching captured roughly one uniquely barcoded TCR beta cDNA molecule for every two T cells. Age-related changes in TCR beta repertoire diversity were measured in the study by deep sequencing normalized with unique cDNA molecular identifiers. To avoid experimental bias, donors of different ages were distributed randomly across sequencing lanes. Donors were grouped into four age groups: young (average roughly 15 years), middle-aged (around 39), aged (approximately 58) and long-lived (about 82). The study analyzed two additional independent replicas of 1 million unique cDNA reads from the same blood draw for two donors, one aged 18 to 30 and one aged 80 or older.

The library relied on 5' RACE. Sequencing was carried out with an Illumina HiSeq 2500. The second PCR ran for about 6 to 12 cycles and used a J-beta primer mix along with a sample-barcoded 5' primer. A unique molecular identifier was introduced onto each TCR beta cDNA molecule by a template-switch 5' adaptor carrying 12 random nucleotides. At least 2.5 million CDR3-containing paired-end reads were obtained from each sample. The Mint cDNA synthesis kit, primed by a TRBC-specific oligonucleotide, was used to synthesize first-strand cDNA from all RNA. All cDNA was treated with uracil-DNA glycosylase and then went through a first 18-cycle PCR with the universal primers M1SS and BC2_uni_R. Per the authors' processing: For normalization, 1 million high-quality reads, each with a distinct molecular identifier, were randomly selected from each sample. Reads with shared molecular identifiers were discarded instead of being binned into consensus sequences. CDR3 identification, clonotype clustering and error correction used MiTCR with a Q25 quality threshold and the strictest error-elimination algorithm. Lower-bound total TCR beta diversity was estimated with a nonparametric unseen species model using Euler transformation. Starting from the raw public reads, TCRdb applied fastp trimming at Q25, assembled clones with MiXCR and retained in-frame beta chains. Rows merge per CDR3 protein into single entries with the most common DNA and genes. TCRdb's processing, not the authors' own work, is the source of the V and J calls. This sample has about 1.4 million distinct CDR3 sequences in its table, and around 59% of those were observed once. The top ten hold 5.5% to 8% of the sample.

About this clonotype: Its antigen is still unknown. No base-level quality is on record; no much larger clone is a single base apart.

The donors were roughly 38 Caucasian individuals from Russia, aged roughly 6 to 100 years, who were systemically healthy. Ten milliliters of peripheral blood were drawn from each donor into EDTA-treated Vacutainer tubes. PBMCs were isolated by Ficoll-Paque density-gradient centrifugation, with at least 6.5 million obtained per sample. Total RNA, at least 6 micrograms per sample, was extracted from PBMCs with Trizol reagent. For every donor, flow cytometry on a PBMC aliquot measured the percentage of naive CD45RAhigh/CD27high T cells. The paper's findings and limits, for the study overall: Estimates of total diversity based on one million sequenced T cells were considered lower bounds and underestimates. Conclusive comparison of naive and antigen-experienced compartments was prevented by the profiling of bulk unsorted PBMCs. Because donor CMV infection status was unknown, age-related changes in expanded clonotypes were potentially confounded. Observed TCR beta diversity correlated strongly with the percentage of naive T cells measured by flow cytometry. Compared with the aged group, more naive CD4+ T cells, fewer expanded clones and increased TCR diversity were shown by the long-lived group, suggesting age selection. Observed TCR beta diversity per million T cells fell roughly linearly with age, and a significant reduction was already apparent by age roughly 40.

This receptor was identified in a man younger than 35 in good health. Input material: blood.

CDR3 loop: CASSFQGTAAEAFF. The nucleotide sequence is TGCGCCAGCAGCTTTCAGGGAACGGCGGCTGAAGCTTTCTTT. The rearrangement joined TRBV5-1 to TRBJ1-1; 5 matching bases give a weak D call of TRBD1. The germline V gene sets CDR1 to SGHRS and CDR2 to YFSETQ. At the junction V is shortened by 2 bases and J by 6 bases, with 14 bases in between. Inclusive of the bounding cysteine and phenylalanine, the CDR3 is 14 residues long. Only CDR3 DNA is held: 42 bases, read in frame from base 1.